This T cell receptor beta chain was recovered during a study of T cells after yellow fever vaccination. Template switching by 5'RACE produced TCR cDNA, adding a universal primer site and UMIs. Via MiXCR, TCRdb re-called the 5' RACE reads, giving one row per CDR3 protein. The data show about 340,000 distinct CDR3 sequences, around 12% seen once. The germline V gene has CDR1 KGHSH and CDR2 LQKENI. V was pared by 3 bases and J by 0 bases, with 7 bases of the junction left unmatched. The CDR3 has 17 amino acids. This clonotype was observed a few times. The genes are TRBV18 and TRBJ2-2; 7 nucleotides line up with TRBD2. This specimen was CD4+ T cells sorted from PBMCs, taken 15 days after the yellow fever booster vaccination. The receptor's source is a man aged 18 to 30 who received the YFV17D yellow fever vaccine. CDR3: CASSPRSGAANTGELFF. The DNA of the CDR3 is TGTGCCAGCTCACCGCGCAGCGGGGCCGCGAACACCGGGGAGCTGTTTTTT.